This T cell receptor beta chain comes out of a study of cytomegalovirus exposure and HLA in healthy donors. General study findings and limits: On later analysis, the bulk of CMV-associated TCR beta chains appeared to be HLA-restricted.

The V gene end was trimmed by 3 bases and the J gene end by 7 bases; junction bases not matched to a gene: 11. The CDR3 is 16 amino acids. CDR1 MDHEN and CDR2 SYDVKM come from the germline V gene. It was with 60 Vbeta and 13 Jbeta primers that the PCR ran. Assay: immunoSEQ multiplex PCR; the TCRdb copy retains only in-frame clones and omits some. Among about 200,000 clones, approximately 80% were seen once, and the ten largest hold less than 3.5%. A word on this clone: The antigen is undetermined.

The sequencing sample was made of PBMCs. V and J are TRBV28 and TRBJ1-5, with TRBD1 matching over 8 bases. The TCR comes from a woman under 40 in good health and CMV-seronegative. CDR3 nucleotides: TGTGCCAGCAGTTTCCTTCTACGCAGGGGGCGGCAGCCCCAGCATTTT. The encoded protein is CASSFLLRRGRQPQHF.